The 20 T cell receptor beta chains in this list originate from one sample, sequenced in a study of T cell repertoires in cytomegalovirus infection. TCRdb processed the reads anew with MiXCR; each CDR3 protein has one entry. This repertoire shows approximately 730,000 distinct CDR3 sequences, roughly 29% found once; its top ten account for less than 15%. Their cognate antigens are unknown. The sequenced sample was cultured CD8+ T cells from PBMCs, obtained from culture after CMV antigen stimulation. All receptors derive from a human donor in good health (CMV status not recorded). Some clones in this sample may be carry-over from other donors' samples.

This chain uses TRBV20-1 with TRBJ1-2; TRBD1 might be the D (5 bases). The CDR3 has 13 amino acids. Germline values: CDR1 DFQATT, CDR2 SNEGSKA (reference sequence). Trimming stripped 4 bases from V and 4 bases from J, with 13 bases between. The CDR3 loop reads CSATGTRGYGYTF. CDR3 bases: TGCAGTGCTACTGGGACTCGGGGCTATGGCTACACCTTC.

The gene calls are TRBV10-3 and TRBJ1-3, with unresolved D. The CDR3 sequence is 14 residues long. The V gene's germline CDR1 is ENHRY and CDR2 SYGVKD. Trimming cost V 3 bases and J 0 bases, with 6 bases left between them. In nucleotides, the CDR3 is TGTGCCATCAGTGACTCTACCTCTGGAAACACCATATATTTT. Protein: CAISDSTSGNTIYF.

Many counts were recorded for this clonotype. The chain links TRBV7-8 to TRBJ2-7, with TRBD1 as a possible D gene (6 bases). The V end lost 5 bases, the J end lost 1 base, and 15 bases lay between the germline ends. The CDR3 contains 15 residues. Germline CDR1 SGHVS, CDR2 FQNEAQ. In nucleotides, the CDR3 is TGTGCCAGCAGCCCTTGGACAGAATTTTCCTACGAGCAGTACTTC. It yields the protein CASSPWTEFSYEQYF.

The rearrangement links TRBV29-1 to TRBJ2-1; 8 bases map to TRBD2. The V and J ends lost 6 bases and 0 bases, in that order; junction bases with no gene match: 7. The CDR3 sequence is 15 residues long. Per the germline V gene, CDR1 is SQVTM and CDR2 is ANQGSEA. This CDR3 reads CSVLSGESSYNEQFF. For the CDR3, the DNA is TGCAGCGTGCTTAGCGGGGAGAGCTCCTACAATGAGCAGTTCTTC.

The rearrangement uses TRBV12-3 or TRBV12-4 and TRBJ2-4, with TRBD2 matching 11 bases. This CDR3 has 17 residues. Trimming took 4 bases from V and 4 from J; bases not matched to a gene: 9. CDR3 protein: CASSCERTSGLKNIQYF. DNA for the CDR3: TGTGCCAGCAGTTGCGAAAGGACTAGCGGGCTGAAAAACATTCAGTACTTC.

The rearrangement joins TRBV12-3 or TRBV12-4 to TRBJ2-5; TRBD1 agrees at 7 bases. V lost 6 bases, J lost 5 bases, and 18 bases stayed unmatched. The CDR3 has 17 residues. The CDR3 here is CASSPTGTEGVWETQYF. CDR3 DNA: TGTGCCAGCAGCCCAACCGGGACAGAGGGGGTCTGGGAGACCCAGTACTTC.

The J gene is TRBJ2-1, the V gene TRBV2, with no clear D. Germline V lookup: CDR1 SNHLY, CDR2 FYNNEI. V lost 3 bases to trimming and J lost 7 bases, with 10 bases between them. The CDR3 is 13 residues long. CDR3 protein: CASSDVQRNEQFF. The CDR3 bases are TGTGCCAGCAGTGATGTACAGAGAAATGAGCAGTTCTTC.

The chain is built from TRBV27 and TRBJ2-2, with D possibly matching TRBD1 (6 bases). V dropped 0 bases and J dropped 11 bases, with 22 bases sitting between them. Germline V CDR1 and CDR2: MNHEY, SMNVEV (reference sequence). The CDR3 sequence is 17 residues long. Here the CDR3 DNA reads TGTGCCAGCAGTTTATCACCTGACAGGCCATACATTGGTGAGCTGTTTTTT. Translated, it gives CASSLSPDRPYIGELFF.

This chain links TRBV20-1 with TRBJ2-2; D is unclear. Trimming removed 0 bases from V and 7 bases from J, with 12 bases in between. The CDR3 loop spans 14 amino acids. Germline CDR1 reads DFQATT; CDR2 reads SNEGSKA (reference sequence). In nucleotides, the CDR3 is TGCAGTGCTAGAGATCTAAATCTGGGCGGGGAGCTGTTTTTT. This gives the protein CSARDLNLGGELFF.

There are a few counts of this clonotype. J is TRBJ1-4 and V is TRBV4-1, with D perhaps matching TRBD1 (6 bases). The CDR3 extends over 15 amino acids. V was shortened by 1 base and J by 4 bases, with 10 bases between the two germline ends. CDR1 and CDR2 from the germline V gene are MGHRA and YSYEKL. The CDR3 nucleotides are TGCGCCAGCAGCCAAGTGCCAGGGGATAATGAAAAACTGTTTTTT. Protein sequence: CASSQVPGDNEKLFF.

This rearrangement joins TRBV6-1 to TRBJ1-5; TRBD1 agrees at 9 bases. Germline-derived CDR1 and CDR2 are MNHNS and SASEGT. V lost 7 bases and J lost 1; bases outside the gene matches: 8. CDR3 length: 16 amino acids. CDR3 bases: TGTGCCAGCACCGAGAGGGACAGGGCGAGCAATCAGCCCCAGCATTTT. It specifies CASTERDRASNQPQHF.

The DNA for the CDR3 is TGCAGTGCTGCCCCCGGGACAGGGCTGTACGAGCAGTACGTC. This codes for CSAAPGTGLYEQYV. The chain employs TRBV20-1 and TRBJ2-7, with TRBD1 identical over 9 bases. V dropped 5 bases and J dropped 4; count of bases not matched to a gene: 9. Per the germline V gene, CDR1 is DFQATT and CDR2 is SNEGSKA (reference sequence). This CDR3 is 14 amino acids long.

This clonotype was recorded a few times. The chain uses TRBV7-6 and TRBJ2-2; D might be TRBD1 or TRBD2, each matching 5 bases. This CDR3 is built from 17 residues. Trimming took 1 base from V and 0 from J, leaving 12 bases between them. Germline CDR1 SGHVS, CDR2 FNYEAQ. The CDR3 sequence: CASSLDVSGPNTGELFF. The CDR3 coding sequence is TGTGCCAGCAGCTTAGATGTCTCGGGACCGAACACCGGGGAGCTGTTTTTT.

DNA of the CDR3: TGTGCTAGTGGTTTGGGGGAGGGGGGCTACAATGAGCAGTTCTTC. It codes for CASGLGEGGYNEQFF. The chain is built from TRBV12-5 and TRBJ2-1; maybe TRBD2 (7 bases). The germline V gene encodes CDR1 LGHNT and CDR2 FRNRAP. V was trimmed by 1 base and J by 3 bases, leaving 10 bases between them. This CDR3 contains 15 residues. Full variable domain (remainder filled in from reference TRBV12-5 and TRBJ2-1): DARVTQTPRHKVTEMGQEVTMRCQPILGHNTVFWYRQTMMQGLELLAYFRNRAPLDDSGMPKDRFSAEMPDATLATLKIQPSEPRDSAVYFCASGLGEGGYNEQFFGPGTRLTVL.

The chain couples TRBV20-1 to TRBJ1-1; D perhaps matches TRBD1 (6 bases). This CDR3 region has 15 residues. Per germline, CDR1 DFQATT and CDR2 SNEGSKA (reference sequence). V shed 0 bases and J shed 3 bases, with 14 bases lying between them. The CDR3 region is CSARDREGGDTEAFF. The DNA for the CDR3 is TGCAGTGCTAGAGATCGCGAAGGGGGGGACACTGAAGCTTTCTTT.

This clonotype was observed a handful of times. The rearrangement uses TRBV11-2 and TRBJ1-1; the D is unclear. The CDR3 covers 15 residues. Looked up from germline, CDR1 is SGHAT and CDR2 is FQNNGV. V lost 5 bases, J lost 4 bases, and 17 bases lay in between. CDR3 protein: CASSPWTEIGTEAFF. CDR3 DNA sequence: TGTGCCAGCAGCCCCTGGACGGAAATAGGCACTGAAGCTTTCTTT. Full variable domain (missing parts from reference TRBV11-2 and TRBJ1-1): EAGVAQSPRYKIIEKRQSVAFWCNPISGHATLYWYQQILGQGPKLLIQFQNNGVVDDSQLPKDRFSAERLKGVDSTLKIQPAKLEDSAVYLCASSPWTEIGTEAFFGQGTRLTVV.

The chain carries TRBV11-2 and TRBJ2-2, with 9 bases identical to TRBD1. V trimming: 4 bases; J trimming: 2 bases; junction bases outside the gene matches: 5. Germline CDR1 SGHAT, CDR2 FQNNGV. CDR3 size: 16 residues. CDR3 nucleotides: TGTGCCAGCAGCTCGTGGGACAGGGTAAACACCGGGGAGCTGTTTTTT. This translates into CASSSWDRVNTGELFF.

The chain uses TRBV6-5 and TRBJ2-2; TRBD2 matches 15 bases. Germline CDR1 and CDR2: MNHEY and SVGAGI. V trimming: 2 bases; J trimming: 0 bases; junction bases outside the gene matches: 4. This CDR3 comprises 19 residues. CDR3 loop: CASSYGGLAGGPNTGELFF. The CDR3 bases are TGTGCCAGCAGTTACGGGGGACTAGCGGGGGGTCCGAACACCGGGGAGCTGTTTTTT.

Only a few counts were recorded for this clonotype. The chain joins TRBV27 to TRBJ1-1, with 7 bases lining up with TRBD1. This CDR3 has 16 residues. Trimming at V came to 5 bases and at J to 3 bases, leaving 12 bases not matched to a gene. Looked up from germline, CDR1 is MNHEY and CDR2 is SMNVEV (reference sequence). The CDR3 is CASSPSRGEVDTEAFF. CDR3 in DNA: TGTGCCAGCAGTCCATCCAGGGGGGAGGTGGACACTGAAGCTTTCTTT.

The rearrangement links TRBV14 to TRBJ1-2, with D unresolved. The germline gives CDR1 SGHDN, CDR2 FVKESK. This CDR3 has 15 residues. Trimming cost V 1 base and J 6 bases, with 15 bases left between them. CDR3 DNA sequence: TGTGCCAGCAGCCAAGTCTCGGGCCTCTTAGATGGCTACACCTTC. As protein: CASSQVSGLLDGYTF.